A single sample gave rise to the 24 T cell receptor beta chains below, sequenced in a study of blood T cell repertoires in COVID-19. Profiled with immunoSEQ multiplex PCR; TCRdb holds only in-frame clones, not every one. Of roughly 200,000 clones in the sample, roughly 82% were seen once. Sequences were obtained from peripheral blood. These receptor sequences come from a human donor in a cohort sampled during active COVID-19.

This clone appeared a few times. V usage is TRBV27 and J usage is TRBJ1-1; 12 bases line up with TRBD1. Germline V gives CDR1 MNHEY, CDR2 SMNVEV (reference sequence). The CDR3 is made up of 19 amino acids. The V segment lost 3 bases and the J segment 3 bases; nucleotides outside the gene matches: 14. The CDR3 reads CASSLRLPGQGARDTEAFF. The CDR3 DNA reads as TGTGCCAGCAGTTTGAGGCTACCGGGACAGGGGGCGCGGGACACTGAAGCTTTCTTT.

The chain links TRBV5-4 to TRBJ1-2; D unclear. CDR1 is SGHNT, CDR2 YYREEE, per germline (reference sequence). Trimming removed 0 bases at V and 4 bases at J, with 13 bases between. There are 15 residues in the CDR3. As DNA, the CDR3 is TGTGCCAGCAGCTTGGCGCGAGGGCTCAGCTATGGCTACACCTTC. Amino acids: CASSLARGLSYGYTF.

This clone was observed a few times. The rearrangement joins TRBV12-3 or TRBV12-4 to TRBJ1-2; 8 bases are a match to TRBD1. V lost 6 bases and J lost 3; bases outside the gene matches: 3. The CDR3 contains 13 residues. The CDR3 nucleotides read TGTGCCAGCAGGCCGACAGGGGACTATGGCTACACCTTC. It translates to CASRPTGDYGYTF.

The chain is built from TRBV4-1 and TRBJ2-5; 13 bases are shared with TRBD2. Per germline, CDR1 MGHRA and CDR2 YSYEKL. V gave up 3 bases and J gave up 4 bases; unmatched junction bases: 5. The CDR3 runs to 16 residues. The CDR3 DNA is TGCGCCAGCAGCCAGCTGCGGACTAGCGGGAGAGAGACCCAGTACTTC. As protein: CASSQLRTSGRETQYF.

J is TRBJ2-7 and V is TRBV5-1; 9 nucleotides align to TRBD1. The CDR3 has 14 amino acids. The junction had 3 bases not matched to a gene; V was cut back by 3 bases and J by 2 bases. CDR1 is SGHRS and CDR2 is YFSETQ in the germline V gene. The CDR3 region is CASSSGTGPYEQYF. The CDR3 DNA reads as TGCGCCAGCAGCTCCGGGACAGGGCCCTACGAGCAGTACTTC.

This clone has a handful of counts. V usage is TRBV7-8 and J usage is TRBJ2-7; 8 bases fit TRBD1. The CDR3 spans 17 residues. V shed 4 bases, J shed 0 bases, and the junction held 11 bases outside the gene matches. Germline lookup yields CDR1 SGHVS and CDR2 FQNEAQ. Written as DNA, the CDR3 is TGTGCCAGCAGCTCGGGCAGGCCGGACAGGGTCTCCTACGAGCAGTACTTC. Translating gives CASSSGRPDRVSYEQYF.

The rearrangement uses TRBV20-1 and TRBJ2-1; 10 positions match TRBD1. The ends lost 6 bases at V and 4 bases at J; junction bases unmatched: 6. The CDR3 contains 14 residues. In germline, CDR1 is DFQATT, CDR2 SNEGSKA (reference sequence). The CDR3 sequence is CSASRGQGYNEQFF. In nucleotides, the CDR3 is TGCAGTGCGAGTAGGGGACAGGGGTACAATGAGCAGTTCTTC.

V is TRBV19 and J is TRBJ1-3, with 9 bases fitting TRBD1. Germline values: CDR1 LNHDA, CDR2 SQIVND (reference sequence). V shed 6 bases, J shed 2 bases, and the junction held 5 bases outside the gene matches. The length of the CDR3 is 15 residues. The CDR3 DNA sequence: TGTGCCAGTAGCCTTCGACAGGGGGCTGGAAACACCATATATTTT. As protein: CASSLRQGAGNTIYF.

This chain joins TRBV19 and TRBJ1-5; D not certain. CDR1 and CDR2 (germline): LNHDA, SQIVND (reference sequence). Deletions cut 3 bases from V and 9 bases from J, with 15 bases between. The CDR3 has 14 residues. CDR3 nucleotides: TGTGCCAGTAGTATGGGAGCAAATAGTCCGCCCCAGCATTTT. This codes for CASSMGANSPPQHF.

This sequence joins TRBV3-1 (or the pseudogene TRBV3-2) and TRBJ1-2; tentative D call: TRBD1 (6 bases). V lost 4 bases and J 6 bases, leaving 15 bases between the germline ends. In germline, CDR1 is LGHDT, CDR2 YNNKEL (reference sequence). The CDR3 has 14 amino acids. DNA of the CDR3: TGTGCCAGCAGCCCCGGGTGGGGGCGCGATGGCTACACCTTC. Protein sequence: CASSPGWGRDGYTF.

The sample holds many counts of this clone. The chain joins TRBV10-2 to TRBJ2-5, with 12 bases aligning to TRBD2. The trim removed 4 bases at V and 8 bases at J, leaving 14 bases unmatched. This CDR3 is built from 17 residues. Germline V gives CDR1 WSHSY, CDR2 SAAADI. The DNA for the CDR3 is TGCGCCAGCAGTGGAACTAGCGGGAGGAGCCCCCTGAGTACCCAGTACTTC. Encoded protein: CASSGTSGRSPLSTQYF.

The chain has TRBV6-1 and TRBJ1-2; 8 bases match TRBD1. Germline lookup yields CDR1 MNHNS and CDR2 SASEGT. The CDR3 has 15 residues. V trimming: 2 bases; J trimming: 2 bases; junction bases outside the gene matches: 4. The CDR3 protein is CASSEQGAVNYGYTF. The CDR3 DNA follows: TGTGCCAGCAGTGAACAGGGGGCCGTCAACTATGGCTACACCTTC.

The chain uses TRBV28 and TRBJ2-7; 8 nucleotides line up with TRBD1. Trimming cost V 2 bases and J 3 bases; bases outside gene matches: 3. The CDR3 is made up of 14 amino acids. CDR1 and CDR2 from the germline V gene are MDHEN and SYDVKM. Here the CDR3 reads CASSLGGQGYEQYF. CDR3 bases: TGTGCCAGCAGTTTAGGAGGACAGGGCTACGAGCAGTACTTC. The full variable domain, rest sourced from reference TRBV28 and TRBJ2-7, is DVKVTQSSRYLVKRTGEKVFLECVQDMDHENMFWYRQDPGLGLRLIYFSYDVKMKEKGDIPEGYSVSREKKERFSLILESASTNQTSMYLCASSLGGQGYEQYFGPGTRLTVT.

The chain couples TRBV6-6 to TRBJ2-1; 7 positions agree with TRBD2. This CDR3 region has 15 residues. Germline-derived CDR1 and CDR2 are MNHNY and SVGAGI (reference sequence). The J segment lost 4 bases and the V segment lost 2 bases, leaving 5 bases of the junction unmatched. CDR3 residues: CASSYGGSRYNEQFF. In nucleotides, the CDR3 is TGTGCCAGCAGTTACGGCGGGAGCCGATACAATGAGCAGTTCTTC.

This rearrangement joins TRBV30 to TRBJ2-3, with D possibly being TRBD2 (5 bases). Germline assignment: CDR1 GTSNPN and CDR2 SVGIG (reference sequence). The CDR3 consists of 15 residues. V was pared by 1 base and J by 6 bases, with 17 bases between. The DNA of the CDR3 is TGTGCCTGGAGTGCGCTAGCAGCTCTCGGGGATACGCAGTATTTT. It is translated as CAWSALAALGDTQYF.

V is TRBV14 and J is TRBJ2-7; 9 nucleotides agree with TRBD1. After removal of 2 bases from V and 0 bases from J, the junction contained 2 bases not matched to a gene. The CDR3 loop spans 15 amino acids. Germline V CDR1 and CDR2: SGHDN, FVKESK. The CDR3 reads CASSQRDRVSYEQYF. CDR3 DNA: TGTGCCAGCAGCCAACGGGACAGGGTCTCCTACGAGCAGTACTTC.

V usage is TRBV11-2 and J usage is TRBJ2-1; D perhaps matches TRBD1 (6 bases). This CDR3 spans 13 amino acids. Trimming took off 6 bases at V and 4 bases at J, with 10 bases between the two ends. Per germline, CDR1 SGHAT and CDR2 FQNNGV. CDR3 sequence reads: CASSQTGYNEQFF. The CDR3 region has the DNA TGTGCCAGCAGTCAAACAGGGTACAATGAGCAGTTCTTC.

The table lists this clone with a count of one. The chain links TRBV9 to TRBJ1-6; 10 nucleotides align to TRBD1. Germline lookup yields CDR1 SGDLS and CDR2 YYNGEE. The CDR3 is 15 residues long. Trimming cost V 3 bases and J 10 bases; bases outside gene matches: 7. The CDR3 region has the DNA TGTGCCAGCAGCGGTCCGGGACAGGGGAGATCACCCCTCCACTTT. The encoded protein is CASSGPGQGRSPLHF.

V usage is TRBV7-8 and J usage is TRBJ2-7, with 7 bases matching TRBD2. The CDR3 is 15 amino acids. The junction had 10 bases not matched to a gene; V was cut back by 5 bases and J by 3 bases. Germline CDR1 and CDR2: SGHVS and FQNEAQ. CDR3 nucleotides: TGTGCCAGCAGCCCAATTGGGGGGGTATACTACGAGCAGTACTTC. Encoded protein: CASSPIGGVYYEQYF.

This chain joins TRBV5-6 and TRBJ2-5, with 8 bases matching TRBD1. Germline CDR1 and CDR2: SGHDT and YYEEEE. The length of the CDR3 is 13 residues. The V gene end was trimmed by 2 bases and the J gene end by 6 bases; junction bases not matched to a gene: 3. CDR3 sequence (DNA): TGTGCCAGCAGCTTAGGACAGGGAAAGACCCAGTACTTC. This codes for CASSLGQGKTQYF.

The chain carries TRBV19 and TRBJ2-7; TRBD1 matches 10 bases. The germline gives CDR1 LNHDA, CDR2 SQIVND (reference sequence). The trim removed 5 bases at V and 4 bases at J, leaving 5 bases unmatched. This CDR3 region has 14 residues. The CDR3 DNA is TGTGCCAGTAGTGTCGGGACAGGGGTTTACGAGCAGTACTTC. Its protein product is CASSVGTGVYEQYF.

This clone has a handful of counts. The V gene is TRBV5-4, the J gene TRBJ2-6, with TRBD1 matching over 7 bases. V lost 7 bases and J lost 0; bases outside the gene matches: 4. The CDR3 sequence is 15 residues long. Germline lookup yields CDR1 SGHNT and CDR2 YYREEE (reference sequence). The CDR3: CASVQGISGANVLTF. The CDR3 nucleotides read TGTGCCAGCGTACAGGGGATCTCTGGGGCCAACGTCCTGACTTTC.

The rearrangement links TRBV18 to TRBJ1-1; TRBD1 agrees at 7 bases. Germline assignment: CDR1 KGHSH and CDR2 LQKENI. J lost 11 bases, V lost 4 bases, and 13 bases had no gene match. The CDR3 runs 14 residues. The DNA for the CDR3 is TGTGCCAGCTCACTTGGGACAGCCAAACTCCAGGCTTTCTTT. It translates to CASSLGTAKLQAFF.

The V and J genes are TRBV18 and TRBJ1-3, with D perhaps matching TRBD1 (5 bases). There are 15 residues in the CDR3. Germline values: CDR1 KGHSH, CDR2 LQKENI. Trimming pared 2 bases from V and 0 bases from J, leaving 8 bases between. The CDR3 DNA sequence: TGTGCCAGCTCACCAACAGGCAGCTCTGGAAACACCATATATTTT. Protein product: CASSPTGSSGNTIYF.